The 28 T cell receptor beta chains listed next were all sequenced from one sample in a study of monozygotic twins with inflammatory bowel disease. TCRdb re-called the 5' RACE reads and gives one entry per CDR3 protein, without DNA. The sample data list about 300,000 distinct CDR3 sequences. What was sequenced was blood. Source of these receptors: a human donor with ulcerative colitis or Crohn's disease, or a healthy co-twin of an affected twin (not recorded which).

The V gene is TRBV7-2, the J gene TRBJ2-7; TCRdb gives TRBD1 as the D gene, but with no DNA this cannot be confirmed. Germline V lookup: CDR1 SGHTA, CDR2 FQGNSA. This CDR3 has 15 residues. This CDR3 is CASSPLRQRAYEQYF.

The chain is built from TRBV7-8 and TRBJ2-3. CDR1 and CDR2 from the germline V gene are SGHVS and FQNEAQ. The CDR3 is 14 amino acids. The CDR3 sequence is CASNSVGTQDTQYF.

CDR3 amino acids: CASRPAGTSGGIYNEQFF. This chain uses TRBV19 with TRBJ2-1; the TRBD2 assignment by TCRdb is unverifiable without DNA. CDR3 length equals 18 residues. The germline CDR1 and CDR2 sequences are LNHDA and SQIVND (reference sequence). Filled out from reference TRBV19 and TRBJ2-1, the complete variable domain reads DGGITQSPKYLFRKEGQNVTLSCEQNLNHDAMYWYRQDPGQGLRLIYYSQIVNDFQKGDIAEGYSVSREKKESFPLTVTSAQKNPTAFYLCASRPAGTSGGIYNEQFFGPGTRLTVL.

The chain carries TRBV29-1 and TRBJ1-2; lacking DNA, the TRBD1 call made by TCRdb goes unchecked. The germline gives CDR1 SQVTM, CDR2 ANQGSEA. This CDR3 region has 11 residues. CDR3 in amino acids: CSGGTGDGYTF.

This chain uses TRBV7-9 with TRBJ2-5; TCRdb picks TRBD1, but there is no DNA to check that call. This CDR3 spans 16 amino acids. Germline CDR1 and CDR2: SEHNR and FQNEAQ (reference sequence). The CDR3 is CASSNRDRGLRETQYF.

This chain connects TRBV20-1 to TRBJ2-7; TCRdb designates TRBD2, a call that cannot be tested without DNA. Germline values: CDR1 DFQATT, CDR2 SNEGSKA (reference sequence). The CDR3 is made up of 15 amino acids. This chain's CDR3 is CSAITASGLSYEQYF.

The rearrangement links TRBV3-1 to TRBJ2-1. The CDR3 has 12 amino acids. CDR1 and CDR2 (germline): LGHDT, YNNKEL (reference sequence). Here the CDR3 reads CASSHTYNEQFF.

CDR3 loop: CASNQGQSYNEQFF. The chain has TRBV6-1 and TRBJ2-1; TCRdb's assignment of TRBD1 cannot be checked, as there is no DNA. The CDR3 covers 14 residues. In germline, CDR1 is MNHNS, CDR2 SASEGT.

The genes are TRBV5-1 and TRBJ2-3; TCRdb indicates TRBD2, and absent DNA this call remains unverified. Per the germline V gene, CDR1 is SGHRS and CDR2 is YFSETQ. The CDR3 sequence is 16 residues long. The CDR3 region is CASSLILAGGLDTQYF.

The CDR3 protein is CASSQIQGLFNQPQHF. The chain combines TRBV4-3 with TRBJ1-5; absent DNA, TCRdb's TRBD1 call cannot be checked. Germline-derived CDR1 and CDR2 are LGHNA and YSLEER. This CDR3 is built from 16 residues.

The genes are TRBV2 and TRBJ2-2; TCRdb lists TRBD2, though no DNA is available to test this call. This CDR3 has 15 residues. Germline assignment: CDR1 SNHLY and CDR2 FYNNEI. CDR3 region: CASSYGTRNTGELFF.

The chain links TRBV6-1 to TRBJ2-1; checking the TCRdb D call of TRBD1 is not possible without DNA. This CDR3 has 18 residues. Germline V gene sequence: CDR1 MNHNS, CDR2 SASEGT. The CDR3 region is CASSRADPAGSFSNEQFF.

The chain combines TRBV24-1 with TRBJ2-5; TCRdb's D call, TRBD1, is unchecked because there is no DNA. The CDR3 is made up of 16 amino acids. CDR1 and CDR2 from the germline V gene are KGHDR and SFDVKD. The CDR3 region is CATSDSGTDEQETQYF.

V gene TRBV9 combines with J gene TRBJ2-5; TCRdb picks TRBD2, but there is no DNA to check that call. Germline CDR1 reads SGDLS; CDR2 reads YYNGEE. The CDR3 contains 14 residues. CDR3 region: CASSASLVIETQYF.

The V gene is TRBV6-2 or TRBV6-3, the J gene TRBJ2-2; the D call of TRBD1 rests on TCRdb alone, since no DNA is present to check it. The CDR3 is made up of 13 amino acids. From germline, CDR1 is MNHEY and CDR2 SVGEGT. CDR3 sequence reads: CASRDRDPGELFF.

The chain employs TRBV10-3 and TRBJ2-7; TCRdb calls TRBD2, which cannot be checked without DNA. The CDR3 length is 14 residues. Germline CDR1 reads ENHRY; CDR2 reads SYGVKD. CDR3 protein: CAISERTSVDEQYF.

The chain couples TRBV6-5 to TRBJ2-7. This CDR3 is built from 11 residues. Germline CDR1 and CDR2: MNHEY and SVGAGI. The CDR3 protein is CASSDGYEQYF.

The V call is TRBV7-2, the J call TRBJ1-5; TCRdb's D call, TRBD1, is unchecked because there is no DNA. CDR3 length: 13 amino acids. CDR1 is SGHTA and CDR2 is FQGNSA in the germline V gene. CDR3: CASNNPGGQPQHF.

The rearrangement uses TRBV10-2 and TRBJ2-1; TCRdb's D call of TRBD2 is untestable without DNA. The CDR3 length is 11 residues. Germline-derived CDR1 and CDR2 are WSHSY and SAAADI. CDR3 region: CASSLGLAALF.

The chain uses TRBV4-3 and TRBJ2-3; the TCRdb D gene call, TRBD2, has no DNA to confirm it. The CDR3 contains 15 residues. Germline CDR1 and CDR2: LGHNA and YSLEER. The chain's CDR3 is CASRSLASGRGTQYF.

This chain connects TRBV2 to TRBJ2-7. Germline CDR1 reads SNHLY; CDR2 reads FYNNEI. The CDR3 runs to 13 residues. CDR3 residues: CASRNLSSYEQYF.

The chain uses TRBV6-1 and TRBJ2-7; TCRdb's assignment of TRBD2 cannot be checked, as there is no DNA. Germline CDR1 reads MNHNS; CDR2 reads SASEGT. The CDR3 contains 15 residues. The CDR3 here is CASSSKGLLSYEQYF.

The V call is TRBV24-1, the J call TRBJ1-5. The germline CDR1 and CDR2 sequences are KGHDR and SFDVKD. The CDR3 contains 13 residues. The CDR3 sequence: CATSTHGNQPQHF.

J is TRBJ2-3 and V is TRBV11-2; TCRdb lists TRBD1, though no DNA is available to test this call. Per germline, CDR1 SGHAT and CDR2 FQNNGV. The CDR3 is 14 amino acids. The CDR3 loop is CASSFVWGADTQYF.

V and J are TRBV6-5 and TRBJ2-1; TCRdb's D gene call, TRBD1, goes unchecked for lack of DNA. The CDR3 has 12 residues. The germline V gene encodes CDR1 MNHEY and CDR2 SVGAGI. CDR3 amino acids: CATTRRQNEQFF.

The rearrangement joins TRBV7-2 to TRBJ2-1; the D gene TCRdb calls, TRBD2, cannot be checked with no DNA. In germline, CDR1 is SGHTA, CDR2 FQGNSA. The CDR3 contains 16 residues. The CDR3 is CASRPIAGDSYNEQFF.

The CDR3 region is CASSFTGDTYKQYF. The V gene is TRBV7-6, the J gene TRBJ2-7; lacking DNA, the TRBD1 call made by TCRdb goes unchecked. This CDR3 is built from 14 residues. Germline loops: CDR1 SGHVS, CDR2 FNYEAQ.

V gene TRBV7-9 combines with J gene TRBJ1-6; TCRdb picks TRBD1, but there is no DNA to check that call. Per germline, CDR1 SEHNR and CDR2 FQNEAQ (reference sequence). The CDR3 contains 15 residues. This CDR3 reads CASSPGMAYNSPLHF.